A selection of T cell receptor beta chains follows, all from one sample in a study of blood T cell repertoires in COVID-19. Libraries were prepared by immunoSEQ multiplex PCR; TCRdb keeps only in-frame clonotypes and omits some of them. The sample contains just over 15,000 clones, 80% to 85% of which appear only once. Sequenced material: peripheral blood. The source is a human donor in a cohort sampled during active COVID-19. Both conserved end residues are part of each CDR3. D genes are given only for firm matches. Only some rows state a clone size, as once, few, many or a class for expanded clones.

CDR3 DNA: TGTGCCTGGAGACGGACAGGGAATGGCTACACCTTC; CDR3 protein: CAWRRTGNGYTF; D gene: TRBD1; J gene: TRBJ1-2; clone size: .; V gene: TRBV30
CDR3 DNA: TGTGCCAGCAGTGAACGGTCTAGCGGGAGCTATGAGCAGTTCTTC; CDR3 protein: CASSERSSGSYEQFF; D gene: TRBD2; J gene: TRBJ2-1; clone size: .; V gene: TRBV6-1
CDR3 DNA: TGTGCCAGCAGCTTAAGGAAGGGCGGGAATTTCACCGGGGAGCTGTTTTTT; CDR3 protein: CASSLRKGGNFTGELFF; D gene: .; J gene: TRBJ2-2; clone size: once; V gene: TRBV7-3
CDR3 DNA: TGCGCCAGCAGCCAAGAGCTGGGGAGAGGAACTAATGAAAAACTGTTTTTT; CDR3 protein: CASSQELGRGTNEKLFF; D gene: .; J gene: TRBJ1-4; clone size: .; V gene: TRBV4-1
CDR3 DNA: TGTGCCAGCCAGGGGGGTCCAGAGGTGGGCCAGTACTTC; CDR3 protein: CASQGGPEVGQYF; D gene: .; J gene: TRBJ2-5; clone size: .; V gene: TRBV7-8
CDR3 DNA: TGTGCCAGCAGCCAAGATAGGACTAGCGCAACCTACGAGCAGTACTTC; CDR3 protein: CASSQDRTSATYEQYF; D gene: TRBD2; J gene: TRBJ2-7; clone size: .; V gene: TRBV4-2
CDR3 DNA: TGTGCCAGCAGCACCCGACAGGGGGTGAACACCGGGGAGCTGTTTTTT; CDR3 protein: CASSTRQGVNTGELFF; D gene: TRBD1; J gene: TRBJ2-2; clone size: .; V gene: TRBV11-3
CDR3 DNA: TGTGCCAGCAGTTTAGGGACAGGAAACTACGAGCAGTACTTC; CDR3 protein: CASSLGTGNYEQYF; D gene: TRBD1; J gene: TRBJ2-7; clone size: .; V gene: TRBV28
CDR3 DNA: TGTGCCACCAGTGGTCAGACAGCCAGGAGCTCCTACAATGAGCAGTTCTTC; CDR3 protein: CATSGQTARSSYNEQFF; D gene: .; J gene: TRBJ2-1; clone size: .; V gene: TRBV15
CDR3 DNA: TGTGCCAGTAGCGCAGGGGGAAGGTATGGCTACACCTTC; CDR3 protein: CASSAGGRYGYTF; D gene: TRBD1; J gene: TRBJ1-2; clone size: .; V gene: TRBV19
CDR3 DNA: TGTGCCATCAGTGAGCCTAGCGGGGGGACCTACAATGAGCAGTTCTTC; CDR3 protein: CAISEPSGGTYNEQFF; D gene: TRBD2; J gene: TRBJ2-1; clone size: .; V gene: TRBV10-3
CDR3 DNA: TGTGCCAGCAGCTTAGCCGACAGGGGCGTCTACGAGCAGTACTTC; CDR3 protein: CASSLADRGVYEQYF; D gene: TRBD1; J gene: TRBJ2-7; clone size: .; V gene: TRBV11-3
CDR3 DNA: TGCGCCAGCAGCTTGTCTGGCGGAACCGGGGAGCTGTTTTTT; CDR3 protein: CASSLSGGTGELFF; D gene: .; J gene: TRBJ2-2; clone size: .; V gene: TRBV5-1
CDR3 DNA: TGTGCCAGTAGGCTCTCAGGGATCTCCGGAAACACCATATATTTT; CDR3 protein: CASRLSGISGNTIYF; D gene: .; J gene: TRBJ1-3; clone size: .; V gene: TRBV19
CDR3 DNA: TGCGCCAGCAGCCAAGATCTAGGCGGGAAAGGGATCTTC; CDR3 protein: CASSQDLGGKGIF; D gene: .; J gene: TRBJ2-1; clone size: few; V gene: TRBV4-3
CDR3 DNA: TGCGCCAGCAGCCAAGATGAGGCCCATACCAATGAGCAGTTCTTC; CDR3 protein: CASSQDEAHTNEQFF; D gene: .; J gene: TRBJ2-1; clone size: few; V gene: TRBV4-3
CDR3 DNA: TGTGCCAGCAGTTTATGGGACAGGCCGCCTAATGAAAAACTGTTTTTT; CDR3 protein: CASSLWDRPPNEKLFF; D gene: TRBD1; J gene: TRBJ1-4; clone size: .; V gene: TRBV28
CDR3 DNA: TGTGCCAGCCGGGCAGGGGTCTTCACAGATACGCAGTATTTT; CDR3 protein: CASRAGVFTDTQYF; D gene: .; J gene: TRBJ2-3; clone size: once; V gene: TRBV6-5
CDR3 DNA: TGTGCCAGCAGCGAGACTAGCGGGGGAACCGGGGAGCTGTTTTTT; CDR3 protein: CASSETSGGTGELFF; D gene: TRBD2; J gene: TRBJ2-2; clone size: .; V gene: TRBV3-1/TRBV3-2
CDR3 DNA: TGCGCCAGCAGCTTGGACGGGAGGTTGGGCAATGAGCAGTTCTTC; CDR3 protein: CASSLDGRLGNEQFF; D gene: TRBD2; J gene: TRBJ2-1; clone size: .; V gene: TRBV5-1
CDR3 DNA: TGTGCCAGCAGCTTGGATACGGGACAAGTTTCCTACGAGCAGTACTTC; CDR3 protein: CASSLDTGQVSYEQYF; D gene: .; J gene: TRBJ2-7; clone size: .; V gene: TRBV5-5
CDR3 DNA: TGTGCCATCTCCGGGACAGGGATGGACGAGCAGTACTTC; CDR3 protein: CAISGTGMDEQYF; D gene: TRBD1; J gene: TRBJ2-7; clone size: .; V gene: TRBV10-3
CDR3 DNA: TGTGCCAGTAGTATGTTCTCCGGACAGGGGGCATTCACTGAAGCTTTCTTT; CDR3 protein: CASSMFSGQGAFTEAFF; D gene: TRBD1; J gene: TRBJ1-1; clone size: few; V gene: TRBV19
CDR3 DNA: TGCGCCAGCAGCCGCGGGACTAGCGGGGGGCCGAACACCGGGGAGCTGTTTTTT; CDR3 protein: CASSRGTSGGPNTGELFF; D gene: TRBD2; J gene: TRBJ2-2; clone size: .; V gene: TRBV5-1
CDR3 DNA: TGCGCCAGCAGCTTCGAAGGGGCGCTCACTGAAGCTTTCTTT; CDR3 protein: CASSFEGALTEAFF; D gene: .; J gene: TRBJ1-1; clone size: .; V gene: TRBV5-1
CDR3 DNA: TGTGCCAGCAGCCAAGATCTTAACAGCCACTGGGAGGGCTACACCTTC; CDR3 protein: CASSQDLNSHWEGYTF; D gene: .; J gene: TRBJ1-2; clone size: .; V gene: TRBV4-2
CDR3 DNA: TGTGCCAGCAGCGCGACAGGGACCGGGGAGCTGTTTTTT; CDR3 protein: CASSATGTGELFF; D gene: TRBD1; J gene: TRBJ2-2; clone size: .; V gene: TRBV2
CDR3 DNA: TGTGCCAGCACAGGGGCGGCTGGCTACACCTTC; CDR3 protein: CASTGAAGYTF; D gene: .; J gene: TRBJ1-2; clone size: few; V gene: TRBV9
CDR3 DNA: TGCGCCAGCAGCTTGGCCCGGGGCTACGAGCAGTACTTC; CDR3 protein: CASSLARGYEQYF; D gene: .; J gene: TRBJ2-7; clone size: .; V gene: TRBV5-1
CDR3 DNA: TGTGCCAGCAGCCTAGACAGTGGGGGGGGTATAGGTTCACCCCTCCACTTT; CDR3 protein: CASSLDSGGGIGSPLHF; D gene: .; J gene: TRBJ1-6; clone size: .; V gene: TRBV7-8
CDR3 DNA: TGTGCCAGCAGTTACACGGGACAGGGGGACGGGGAGCTGTTTTTT; CDR3 protein: CASSYTGQGDGELFF; D gene: TRBD1; J gene: TRBJ2-2; clone size: .; V gene: TRBV6-6
CDR3 DNA: TGTGCCAGCAGCCCGCGGGGTAGAGAAAAACTGTTTTTT; CDR3 protein: CASSPRGREKLFF; D gene: .; J gene: TRBJ1-4; clone size: .; V gene: TRBV12-3/TRBV12-4
CDR3 DNA: TGTGCCAGCTCACCACGGACAGGGAGGAACACCGGGGAGCTGTTTTTT; CDR3 protein: CASSPRTGRNTGELFF; D gene: TRBD1; J gene: TRBJ2-2; clone size: .; V gene: TRBV18
CDR3 DNA: TGTGCCAGCTCACCCGGAGAGGGGGAGCTGTTTTTT; CDR3 protein: CASSPGEGELFF; D gene: .; J gene: TRBJ2-2; clone size: few; V gene: TRBV18
CDR3 DNA: TGTGCCAGCAGCCCGACTAGCGGGAGGGGCACCGGGGAGCTGTTTTTT; CDR3 protein: CASSPTSGRGTGELFF; D gene: TRBD2; J gene: TRBJ2-2; clone size: .; V gene: TRBV7-2
CDR3 DNA: TGTGCCAGTAGTATAGACGTGGGACACAGATTGAACACTGAAGCTTTCTTT; CDR3 protein: CASSIDVGHRLNTEAFF; D gene: .; J gene: TRBJ1-1; clone size: .; V gene: TRBV19
CDR3 DNA: TGTGCCAGCACCAATCCGGGACAGTTCGTTGGGACTGAAGCTTTCTTT; CDR3 protein: CASTNPGQFVGTEAFF; D gene: TRBD1; J gene: TRBJ1-1; clone size: .; V gene: TRBV7-8
CDR3 DNA: TGTGCCAGCAGTGTTCGGTTTGCGGGCGGGACGTCTAGCACAGATACGCAGTATTTT; CDR3 protein: CASSVRFAGGTSSTDTQYF; D gene: .; J gene: TRBJ2-3; clone size: .; V gene: TRBV6-1
CDR3 DNA: TGTGCCAGTACCTCGGACAGGGGAGGCAATCAGCCCCAGCATTTT; CDR3 protein: CASTSDRGGNQPQHF; D gene: TRBD1; J gene: TRBJ1-5; clone size: medium-sized; V gene: TRBV19
CDR3 DNA: TGTGCCAGCAGCTTAAGTTCGGGGGAATTCTTC; CDR3 protein: CASSLSSGEFF; D gene: .; J gene: TRBJ2-1; clone size: medium-sized; V gene: TRBV5-4
CDR3 DNA: TGTGCCAGCCTGCTTCGGGGCGGGATCCTCTCCTACAATGAGCAGTTCTTC; CDR3 protein: CASLLRGGILSYNEQFF; D gene: .; J gene: TRBJ2-1; clone size: .; V gene: TRBV5-6
CDR3 DNA: TGTGCCAGCAGCTGGGGAGGGGAGGTTGCAGATACGCAGTATTTT; CDR3 protein: CASSWGGEVADTQYF; D gene: TRBD2; J gene: TRBJ2-3; clone size: .; V gene: TRBV7-3